A single sample gave rise to the 15 T cell receptor beta chains below, sequenced in a study of T cell repertoires in cytomegalovirus infection. TCRdb re-called the reads through MiXCR, storing one row per CDR3 protein. The repertoire includes around 300,000 distinct CDR3 sequences, about 25% of them detected once, and approximately 15% sits in the top ten. Sequenced: PBMCs. The origin of the receptors is a human donor in good health (CMV status not recorded). Some clones in this sample may be carry-over from other donors' samples.

This clonotype occurred many times. The rearrangement joins TRBV7-2 to TRBJ1-1, with D possibly TRBD1 on 5 matching bases. The CDR3 covers 14 residues. Between the trimmed V and J ends, which lost 1 base and 2 bases, there was a span of 8 bases. Germline CDR1 reads SGHTA; CDR2 reads FQGNSA. CDR3 sequence (DNA): TGTGCCAGCAGCTTAGGGGGGAGCAACACTGAAGCTTTCTTT. It yields the protein CASSLGGSNTEAFF. The complete variable domain, with remaining parts taken from reference TRBV7-2 and TRBJ1-1, reads GAGVSQSPSNKVTEKGKDVELRCDPISGHTALYWYRQSLGQGLEFLIYFQGNSAPDKSGLPSDRFSAERTGGSVSTLTIQRTQQEDSAVYLCASSLGGSNTEAFFGQGTRLTVV.

This clonotype was observed at least ten times. The CDR3 here is CASSLGAGGGNTGELFF. Here the CDR3 DNA reads TGTGCCAGCAGCTTAGGGGCCGGCGGGGGAAACACCGGGGAGCTGTTTTTT. This chain links TRBV7-2 with TRBJ2-2; 7 nucleotides match TRBD2. The CDR3 runs to 17 residues. After removal of 1 base from V and 2 bases from J, the junction contained 7 bases not matched to a gene. Germline V gene data show CDR1 as SGHTA and CDR2 as FQGNSA.

This clonotype was counted at least ten times. The V and J genes are TRBV7-8 and TRBJ1-2; 9 bases fit TRBD1. CDR1 SGHVS and CDR2 FQNEAQ come from the germline V gene. CDR3 length equals 14 residues. Trimming removed 4 bases from V and 8 bases from J; junction bases left unmatched: 8. The CDR3 protein is CASSWGQGGNGYTF. The CDR3 bases are TGTGCCAGCAGCTGGGGACAGGGAGGGAACGGCTACACCTTC.

This chain joins TRBV14 and TRBJ1-1; D gene ambiguous. The germline gives CDR1 SGHDN, CDR2 FVKESK. The CDR3 totals 13 residues. Deletions cut 0 bases from V and 3 bases from J, with 5 bases between. The CDR3 DNA follows: TGTGCCAGCAGCCAAGATCGGGACACTGAAGCTTTCTTT. Protein: CASSQDRDTEAFF. The full variable domain, rest sourced from reference TRBV14 and TRBJ1-1, is EAGVTQFPSHSVIEKGQTVTLRCDPISGHDNLYWYRRVMGKEIKFLLHFVKESKQDESGMPNNRFLAERTGGTYSTLKVQPAELEDSGVYFCASSQDRDTEAFFGQGTRLTVV.

The J gene is TRBJ1-2, the V gene TRBV14, with D uncertain. The ends were cut back, 1 base at V and 0 bases at J, with 9 bases in the middle. Germline V gene sequence: CDR1 SGHDN, CDR2 FVKESK. This CDR3 region has 15 residues. The CDR3 DNA reads TGTGCCAGCAGCCAAGGGTACGGGGCTAACTATGGCTACACCTTC. This gives the protein CASSQGYGANYGYTF.

The chain combines TRBV25-1 with TRBJ2-7, with TRBD1 matching over 8 bases. From germline, CDR1 is MGHDK and CDR2 SYGVNS. The trim removed 4 bases at V and 5 bases at J, leaving 7 bases unmatched. This CDR3 is built from 14 residues. CDR3 in amino acids: CASSAGGFFDEQYF. The CDR3 region has the DNA TGTGCCAGCAGTGCAGGGGGCTTCTTCGACGAGCAGTACTTC.

This clonotype appeared many times. The chain recombines TRBV7-2 with TRBJ1-1, with a tentative D call TRBD1 (6 bases). The CDR3 runs to 14 residues. V lost 3 bases and J lost 1, with 9 bases in between. Germline V gene lookup returns CDR1 SGHTA and CDR2 FQGNSA. The CDR3 protein is CASSLAGENTEAFF. The CDR3 DNA reads as TGTGCCAGCAGCTTGGCAGGGGAGAACACTGAAGCTTTCTTT. Full variable domain (outside the CDR3, taken from reference TRBV7-2 and TRBJ1-1): GAGVSQSPSNKVTEKGKDVELRCDPISGHTALYWYRQSLGQGLEFLIYFQGNSAPDKSGLPSDRFSAERTGGSVSTLTIQRTQQEDSAVYLCASSLAGENTEAFFGQGTRLTVV.

In its sample, this clonotype was seen a few times. CDR3 nucleotides: TGCAGCGCGGGACAGGTGCGCGAGCAGTTCTTC. Its protein is CSAGQVREQFF. This chain links TRBV29-1 with TRBJ2-1; 8 nucleotides align to TRBD1. The ends lost 7 bases at V and 10 bases at J; junction bases unmatched: 6. There are 11 residues in the CDR3. CDR1 is SQVTM and CDR2 is ANQGSEA in the germline V gene.

J is TRBJ2-3 and V is TRBV2, with 8 bases fitting TRBD1. CDR1 is SNHLY and CDR2 is FYNNEI in the germline V gene. This CDR3 comprises 14 residues. J was trimmed by 2 bases and V by 7 bases; bases with no gene match: 5. As DNA, the CDR3 is TGTGCCAGCAAGTGGACAGGGTTCACAGATACGCAGTATTTT. The encoded protein is CASKWTGFTDTQYF.

V and J are TRBV5-1 and TRBJ2-1; 9 bases map to TRBD1. The CDR3 is 16 amino acids. J gave up 0 bases and V 4 bases, and 5 bases lay outside the gene matches. Looked up from germline, CDR1 is SGHRS and CDR2 is YFSETQ. CDR3 amino acids: CASSLGQGLSYNEQFF. The CDR3 coding sequence is TGCGCCAGCAGCCTTGGACAGGGGCTCTCCTACAATGAGCAGTTCTTC.

A word on this clonotype: A single base separates this from a much larger clone, so it may be a read error. The chain uses TRBV7-8 and TRBJ1-5; no clear D. This CDR3 has 16 amino acids. V lost 1 base and J lost 1, with 11 bases in between. Per the germline V gene, CDR1 is SGHVS and CDR2 is FQNEAQ. CDR3 residues: CASSLERSWSNQPQHF. CDR3 nucleotide sequence: TGTGCCAGCAGCTTAGAGCGGTCCTGGAGCAATCAGCCCCAGCATTTT.

This clonotype was seen ten or more times. The chain combines TRBV28 with TRBJ2-1; 14 positions match TRBD2. CDR1 is MDHEN, CDR2 SYDVKM, per germline. This CDR3 spans 17 amino acids. The V and J ends lost 5 bases and 6 bases, in that order; junction bases with no gene match: 9. This CDR3 is CASSAPSGLAGVNEQFF. For the CDR3, the DNA is TGTGCCAGCAGTGCACCGTCGGGACTAGCGGGGGTCAATGAGCAGTTCTTC.

This clonotype was seen more than once but under ten times. This chain links TRBV7-3 with TRBJ1-2, with D possibly being TRBD1 (5 bases). The CDR3 sequence is 13 residues long. Per the germline V gene, CDR1 is SGHTA and CDR2 is FQGTGA. V gave up 6 bases and J gave up 7 bases, with 15 bases separating them. DNA of the CDR3: TGTGCCAGCAGTTTACGGCAGGGAGTTGGCTACACCTTC. Translation gives CASSLRQGVGYTF.

The chain couples TRBV28 to TRBJ2-5, with 14 positions matching TRBD2. Germline V lookup: CDR1 MDHEN, CDR2 SYDVKM. The CDR3 is made up of 15 amino acids. V lost 7 bases to trimming and J lost 4 bases; unmatched junction nucleotides: 5. The CDR3 nucleotides are TGTGCCAGCACCGCCGGGACTAGCGGGAGAGAGACCCAGTACTTC. Its translation is CASTAGTSGRETQYF.

V gene TRBV9 combines with J gene TRBJ2-6; D call uncertain. The germline gives CDR1 SGDLS, CDR2 YYNGEE. V shed 4 bases and J shed 0 bases, with 8 bases lying between them. The CDR3 contains 15 residues. Here the CDR3 reads CASSRLNSGANVLTF. The CDR3 DNA reads TGTGCCAGCAGCAGGCTAAACTCTGGGGCCAACGTCCTGACTTTC.